This T cell receptor beta chain was captured by sequencing in a study of blood T cell repertoires in COVID-19. For the study at large: Some COVID-19 samples were acute and others convalescent; all came from the United States, Italy and Spain.

TCRdb's table, derived via immunoSEQ multiplex PCR, lists solely in-frame clones and lacks some. The sample has more than 200,000 clones; roughly nine tenths are singletons. From germline, CDR1 is DFQATT and CDR2 SNEGSKA (reference sequence). The CDR3 sequence is 12 residues long. The ends were cut back, 3 bases at V and 8 bases at J, with 13 bases in the middle. This sequence originates from a woman aged 50 to 60 with acute or convalescent COVID-19. This chain uses TRBV20-1 with TRBJ1-2; maybe TRBD1 (5 bases). Sequencing was performed on peripheral blood. In DNA, the CDR3 is TGCAGTGCTAGTCTCGACGGGGGAGGCTACACCTTC. Encoded protein: CSASLDGGGYTF.